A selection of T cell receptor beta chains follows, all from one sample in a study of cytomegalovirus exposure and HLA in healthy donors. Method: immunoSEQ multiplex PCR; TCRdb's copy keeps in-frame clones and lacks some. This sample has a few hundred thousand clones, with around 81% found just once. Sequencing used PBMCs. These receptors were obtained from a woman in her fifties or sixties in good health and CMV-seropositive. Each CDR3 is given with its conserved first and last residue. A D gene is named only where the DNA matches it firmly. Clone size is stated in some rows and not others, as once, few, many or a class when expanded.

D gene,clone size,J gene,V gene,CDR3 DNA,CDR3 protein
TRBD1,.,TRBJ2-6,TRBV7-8,TGTGCCAGCGGCCTGGGACAGAGCGTTTTCAGCTCTGGGGCCAACGTCCTGACTTTC,CASGLGQSVFSSGANVLTF
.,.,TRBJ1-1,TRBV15,TGTGCCACCAGCCTGGGAGTTACGCTGAACACTGAAGCTTTCTTT,CATSLGVTLNTEAFF
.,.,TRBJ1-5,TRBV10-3,TGTGCCATCCGGAACAGGGAGAATCAGCCCCAGCATTTT,CAIRNRENQPQHF
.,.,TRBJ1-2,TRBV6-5,TGTGCCAGCGGCCACGGGGGTCCTTATGGCTACACCTTC,CASGHGGPYGYTF
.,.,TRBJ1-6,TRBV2,TGTGCCAGCAGACCCGACAGGCTAAATAATTCACCCCTCCACTTT,CASRPDRLNNSPLHF
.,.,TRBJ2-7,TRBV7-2,TGTGCCAGCAGCTTACAGGGATTTTCCTACGAGCAGTACTTC,CASSLQGFSYEQYF
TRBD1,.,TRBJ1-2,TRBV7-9,TGTGCCAGCAGCTCGGGACAGGGGATCGGCTACACCTTC,CASSSGQGIGYTF
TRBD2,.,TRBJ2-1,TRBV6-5,TGTGCCAGCAGCCTTGTTGGGACTAGCGAAACTGAGCAGTTCTTC,CASSLVGTSETEQFF
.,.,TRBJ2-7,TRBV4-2,TGTGCCAGCAGCCGTAGATCCAACGAGCAGTACTTC,CASSRRSNEQYF
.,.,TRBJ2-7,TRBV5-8,TGTGCCAGCAGCTTGGGCAACAGCCAGTACTTC,CASSLGNSQYF
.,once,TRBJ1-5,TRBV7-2,TGTGCCAGCAGCTTAGCTCGGAGCTCCTATCAGCCCCAGCATTTT,CASSLARSSYQPQHF
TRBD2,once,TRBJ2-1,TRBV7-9,TGTGCCAGCAGCTTAACCGGGGGGGCCGATGAGCAGTTCTTC,CASSLTGGADEQFF
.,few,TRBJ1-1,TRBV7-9,TGTGCCAGCAGCAGGGGCCCTGAAGCTTTCTTT,CASSRGPEAFF
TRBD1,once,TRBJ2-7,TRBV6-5,TGTGCCAGCAGTTACTCGATAGGGACAGGGCGGAACGAGCAGTACTTC,CASSYSIGTGRNEQYF
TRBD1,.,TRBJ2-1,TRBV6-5,TGTGCCAGCAGTTACGACAGGGGCGGGTACAATGAGCAGTTCTTC,CASSYDRGGYNEQFF
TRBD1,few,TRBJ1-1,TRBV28,TGTGCCAGCAGCACAGACAGGGTCGTGTCTATCGGCACTGAAGCTTTCTTT,CASSTDRVVSIGTEAFF
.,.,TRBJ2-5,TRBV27,TGTGCCAGCAGTTTATACCAGGGACAAGAGACCCAGTACTTC,CASSLYQGQETQYF
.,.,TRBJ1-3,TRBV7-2,TGTGCCAGCAGCTTAGCTGGACAGCGAAACACCATATATTTT,CASSLAGQRNTIYF
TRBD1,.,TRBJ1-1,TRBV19,TGTGCCAGTAGTAAACTGGACAGGGTGGCAGCTTTCTTT,CASSKLDRVAAFF
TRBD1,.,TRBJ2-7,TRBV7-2,TGTGCCAGCAGCTGGTCGTGGACAGGGCGATACGAGCAGTACTTC,CASSWSWTGRYEQYF
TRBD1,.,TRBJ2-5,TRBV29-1,TGCAGCGTTGATCAGGGGGCGCGGGAGACCCAGTACTTC,CSVDQGARETQYF
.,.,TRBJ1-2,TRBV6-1,TGTGCCAGCAGTGAAGATTACAGGGATGGCTATGGCTACACCTTC,CASSEDYRDGYGYTF
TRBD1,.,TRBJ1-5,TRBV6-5,TGTGCCAGCAGTATGGGACAGACCTATAAGGAGCCCCAGCATTTT,CASSMGQTYKEPQHF
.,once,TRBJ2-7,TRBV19,TGTGCCAGTAGTATACAGGGGTACGAGCAGTACTTC,CASSIQGYEQYF
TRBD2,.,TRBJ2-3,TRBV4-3,TGCGCCAGCAGCCAAGATAGGACTAGCGTGGCAGATACGCAGTATTTT,CASSQDRTSVADTQYF
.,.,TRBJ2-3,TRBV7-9,TGTGCCAGCAGCTTACAACAGGTCGAGGAGACGCAGTATTTT,CASSLQQVEETQYF
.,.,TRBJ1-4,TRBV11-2,TGTGCCAGCAGCTGGAACAGCGGATCTAATGAAAAACTGTTTTTT,CASSWNSGSNEKLFF
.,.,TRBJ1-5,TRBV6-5,TGTGCCAGTCACACACTGGGCCGGTTGGATCAGCCCCAGCATTTT,CASHTLGRLDQPQHF
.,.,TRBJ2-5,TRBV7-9,TGTGCCAGCAGCTTGTCTTCAGGGAGGGAGACCCAGTACTTC,CASSLSSGRETQYF
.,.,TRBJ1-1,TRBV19,TGTGCCAGTAGTATAAGGGGGGGCCGCACTGAAGCTTTCTTT,CASSIRGGRTEAFF
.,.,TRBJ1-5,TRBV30,TGTGCCTGGCGAAACGGTTGGGGACACCCTAACAATCAGCCCCAGCATTTT,CAWRNGWGHPNNQPQHF
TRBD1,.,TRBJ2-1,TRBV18,TGTGCCAGCTCTTACAGGGGCTCCTACAATGAGCAGTTCTTC,CASSYRGSYNEQFF
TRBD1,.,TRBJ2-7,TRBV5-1,TGCGCCAGCAGCTACCGGGACAGGGGCCCGAGCTCCTACGAGCAGTACTTC,CASSYRDRGPSSYEQYF
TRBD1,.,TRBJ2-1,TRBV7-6,TGTGCCAGCAGCACCTGGACAGGTACCTACAATGAGCAGTTCTTC,CASSTWTGTYNEQFF
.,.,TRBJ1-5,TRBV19,TGTGCCAGTACGGGGGGATACAATCAGCCCCAGCATTTT,CASTGGYNQPQHF
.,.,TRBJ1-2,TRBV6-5,TGTGCCAGCGATGTGAGCTCCCCTCCTCATGGCTACACCTTC,CASDVSSPPHGYTF
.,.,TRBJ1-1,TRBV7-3,TGTGCCAGCAGCTTATCGGTTCCTGGGAACACTGAAGCTTTCTTT,CASSLSVPGNTEAFF
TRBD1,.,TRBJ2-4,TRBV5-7,TGTGCCAGCAGCTTTCCTCCGGACAGGCGAGAAGCCAAAAACATTCAGTACTTC,CASSFPPDRREAKNIQYF
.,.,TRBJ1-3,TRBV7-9,TGTGCCAGCAGGCGTATAGGAAACACCATATATTTT,CASRRIGNTIYF
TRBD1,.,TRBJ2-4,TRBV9,TGTGCCAGCAGCGTAGGGGACAGGGCCAAAAACATTCAGTACTTC,CASSVGDRAKNIQYF
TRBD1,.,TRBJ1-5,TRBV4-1,TGCGCCAGCAGCCAAGATCAGGGGGCAGAGAGTCAGCCCCAGCATTTT,CASSQDQGAESQPQHF
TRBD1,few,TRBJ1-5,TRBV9,TGTGCCAGCAGTGATGGACAGGGAGTGGATCAGCCCCAGCATTTT,CASSDGQGVDQPQHF
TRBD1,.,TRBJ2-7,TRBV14,TGTGCCAGCAGCGGGATAAGGACAGGGTACCACGAGCAGTACTTC,CASSGIRTGYHEQYF
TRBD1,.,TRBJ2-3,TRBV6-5,TGTGCCAGCAGTTACTCGGACAGGGGGTCAGATACGCAGTATTTT,CASSYSDRGSDTQYF
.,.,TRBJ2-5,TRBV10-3,TGTGCCATCATCCGACGGGAAAGGGAGACCCAGTACTTC,CAIIRRERETQYF